Listed below are T cell receptor beta chains from one sample, sequenced in a study of blood T cell repertoires in COVID-19. TCRdb's copy holds only in-frame clones and misses some; the assay was immunoSEQ multiplex PCR. The sample records about 59,000 clones, around 67% being singletons. The sequenced material came from peripheral blood. Receptor source: a woman aged 45-65 years with active or convalescent COVID-19. CDR3s include the opening cysteine and the closing phenylalanine or tryptophan. Each record gives: J gene, clone size, CDR3 length, V gene, CDR3 protein. A clone size is listed for some rows: how often the clone was seen (once, few, many), or a class if it is expanded.

TRBJ2-7 . 14 TRBV5-1 CASSFSGVAYEQYF
TRBJ2-6 . 14 TRBV5-4 CASVPFSGANVLTF
TRBJ1-1 . 14 TRBV10-3 CASRSLQENTEAFF
TRBJ2-7 once 15 TRBV11-2 CASSLATEISYEQYF
TRBJ2-7 . 15 TRBV7-9 CASSPPAYRPYEQYF
TRBJ2-1 . 14 TRBV5-4 CASSFSAGDNEQFF
TRBJ1-2 . 14 TRBV4-2 CASSQDIGSPGYTF
TRBJ2-5 . 15 TRBV11-2 CASSPYSGEQETQYF
TRBJ1-2 once 17 TRBV5-1 CASSPRLGGYGHYGYTF
TRBJ1-2 . 13 TRBV29-1 CSVSGQGEYGYTF
TRBJ1-5 once 15 TRBV2 CASSEGHWSNQPQHF
TRBJ2-7 . 17 TRBV6-1 CASSEVSARVHSYEQYF
TRBJ1-6 . 17 TRBV4-1 CASSQDSGGRYNSPLHF
TRBJ2-1 . 15 TRBV10-3 CAVSEAGGIMGEQFF
TRBJ1-2 . 15 TRBV29-1 CSVDRRQAGDYGYTF
TRBJ2-1 . 13 TRBV30 CAWSARGLNEQFF
TRBJ2-1 once 11 TRBV7-8 CASSLAFDYFF
TRBJ1-1 . 14 TRBV7-9 CASSLETGGTEAFF
TRBJ2-2 once 15 TRBV6-2/TRBV6-3 CASSVSGGAYGELFF
TRBJ2-7 . 16 TRBV9 CASSVVLAGINYEQYF
TRBJ2-1 . 15 TRBV10-3 CASGLAGGPGNEQFF
TRBJ2-1 . 14 TRBV2 CASTTSGLYNEQFF
TRBJ2-3 . 16 TRBV24-1 CATSDPTSGSTDTQYF
TRBJ2-7 few 12 TRBV24-1 CATSDFRGEQYF
TRBJ2-5 . 15 TRBV25-1 CASIIPGQNQETQYF
TRBJ2-7 . 11 TRBV20-1 CSAEAGYEQYF
TRBJ2-7 few 13 TRBV4-1 CASSREQVYEQYF
TRBJ2-7 . 15 TRBV6-5 CASQRTGEKLWEQYF
TRBJ1-2 once 14 TRBV6-5 CAIRPGPANYGYTF
TRBJ2-4 . 19 TRBV7-2 CASSLEGTSNSLAKNIQYF
TRBJ1-6 . 15 TRBV7-2 CASTPYQRGNSPLHF
TRBJ2-2 . 15 TRBV7-9 CASSFGGQATGELFF
TRBJ2-1 . 15 TRBV5-1 CASSDGTGALHEQFF
TRBJ1-1 . 16 TRBV27 CASSPLTGRMNTEAFF
TRBJ2-3 . 12 TRBV11-2 CASSLAGDTQYF
TRBJ1-1 . 15 TRBV7-9 CASSLVGRGHTEAFF
TRBJ1-2 . 13 TRBV10-1 CASSETGTAPGIF
TRBJ2-1 . 14 TRBV5-6 CASSLVPRMNEQFF
TRBJ2-5 . 15 TRBV11-2 CASSFNWSPQETQYF
TRBJ2-1 . 19 TRBV4-1 CASSHLSRGVSPRGFEQFF
TRBJ1-2 . 15 TRBV6-1 CASSEALQGVYGYTF